This TCR beta chain was recovered during a study of T cells in Graves' hyperthyroidism and ophthalmopathy. This clonotype has only one observation. What was amplified from RNA transcripts were TCR beta CDR3 regions. TCR CDR3 underwent first-round RT-PCR with the HTBI primer set. In TCRdb, the multiplex PCR reads were re-called with MiXCR into one record per CDR3 protein. Of 550,000 to 600,000 distinct CDR3 sequences listed, 46% are singletons. Trimming pared 8 bases from V and 1 base from J, leaving 11 bases between. Germline V gene sequence: CDR1 SNHLY, CDR2 FYNNEI. The CDR3 length is 14 residues. This sequence joins TRBV2 and TRBJ1-4; the D is unclear. The TCR sequence derives from an adult woman with Graves' disease, either hyperthyroidism or ophthalmopathy (not recorded which). Sample: peripheral blood or thyroid tissue (not recorded which). The CDR3 region has the DNA TGTGCCAGCTTAAGACTCAGAACTAATGAAAAACTGTTTTTT. Its translation: CASLRLRTNEKLFF.